A single sample gave rise to the 10 T cell receptor beta chains below, sequenced in a study of T cell changes during pregnancy in multiple sclerosis. Sequencing was performed with immunoSEQ multiplex PCR; in TCRdb, only in-frame clones are kept and a portion is missing. The repertoire holds roughly 40,000 clones, approximately 92% seen once, with roughly 0.5% in the top ten. The sample was CD4+ T cells from peripheral blood mononuclear cells, taken in the second trimester of pregnancy. The source of these receptors is a female donor in good health, enrolled as a control in a pregnancy study.

As DNA, the CDR3 is TGCGCCAGCAGCTCGGGACATAGGAACACTGAAGCTTTCTTT. Translated, it gives CASSSGHRNTEAFF. V and J are TRBV5-1 and TRBJ1-1, with D possibly TRBD1 on 6 matching bases. V dropped 3 bases and J dropped 1 base, with 10 bases sitting between them. The CDR3 runs to 14 residues. The germline CDR1 and CDR2 sequences are SGHRS and YFSETQ.

This chain uses TRBV7-9 with TRBJ2-3, with 9 bases lining up with TRBD2. Germline values: CDR1 SEHNR, CDR2 FQNEAQ (reference sequence). The J segment lost 2 bases and the V segment lost 2 bases, leaving 11 bases of the junction unmatched. The CDR3 extends over 18 amino acids. CDR3 loop: CASSLKWRLAGTTDTQYF. The CDR3 DNA reads TGTGCCAGCAGCTTAAAGTGGCGGCTAGCGGGGACCACAGATACGCAGTATTTT.

The chain joins TRBV5-4 to TRBJ1-2, with D hard to call. The ends were cut back, 0 bases at V and 1 base at J, with 4 bases in the middle. The germline CDR1 and CDR2 sequences are SGHNT and YYREEE (reference sequence). The CDR3 consists of 13 residues. CDR3 sequence reads: CASSLGNNYGYTF. The CDR3 DNA follows: TGTGCCAGCAGCTTGGGTAATAACTATGGCTACACCTTC.

The rearrangement joins TRBV18 to TRBJ2-4; D call uncertain. Deletions cut 2 bases from V and 4 bases from J, with 9 bases between. The germline gives CDR1 KGHSH, CDR2 LQKENI. The CDR3 sequence is 14 residues long. CDR3 coding DNA: TGTGCCAGCTCACCATCCAGTGATAAAAACATTCAGTACTTC. It is translated as CASSPSSDKNIQYF.

This clone was picked up one time. The J gene is TRBJ2-7, the V gene TRBV7-2; D is perhaps TRBD2 (6 bases). Trimming pared 5 bases from V and 6 bases from J, leaving 23 bases between. The CDR3 runs to 16 residues. Germline CDR1 SGHTA, CDR2 FQGNSA. The CDR3 reads CASSPRAGQSTGEQYF. DNA for the CDR3: TGTGCCAGCAGCCCAAGGGCGGGGCAATCTACGGGCGAGCAGTACTTC.

CDR3 DNA: TGTGCCAGTAGCCACAGGGCCCCGGGGAACCAAAAGTTCAATCAGCCCCAGCATTTT. Translating it yields CASSHRAPGNQKFNQPQHF. V is TRBV19 and J is TRBJ1-5; maybe TRBD1 (6 bases). Per the germline V gene, CDR1 is LNHDA and CDR2 is SQIVND (reference sequence). The V end lost 6 bases, the J end lost 3 bases, and 27 bases lay between the germline ends. The length of the CDR3 is 19 residues.

This clone has only one observation. The genes are TRBV28 and TRBJ2-3; the D gene is possibly TRBD2 (5 bases). From germline, CDR1 is MDHEN and CDR2 SYDVKM. V lost 7 bases to trimming and J lost 5 bases, with 16 bases between them. The length of the CDR3 is 14 residues. CDR3 nucleotide sequence: TGTGCCAGCACCCTTGGACTGAATAAAGATACGCAGTATTTT. Translated, it gives CASTLGLNKDTQYF.

The V call is TRBV6-6, the J call TRBJ2-1, with D possibly being TRBD2 (5 bases). This CDR3 has 11 residues. CDR1 MNHNY and CDR2 SVGAGI come from the germline V gene (reference sequence). V was trimmed by 7 bases and J by 7 bases, leaving 8 bases between them. For the CDR3, the DNA is TGTGCCAGCACCCGGAGGAATGAGCAGTTCTTC. Its protein is CASTRRNEQFF.

About this clone: The identical CDR3 is also encoded by other nucleotide sequences in the sample. The CDR3 coding sequence is TGTGCCAGCTCACAACGAAATACAGGGGGCGCAGAAGAGACCCAGTACTTC. The encoded protein is CASSQRNTGGAEETQYF. The V call is TRBV18, the J call TRBJ2-5, with TRBD1 matching over 9 bases. V lost 4 bases and J lost 3; bases outside the gene matches: 12. CDR3 length: 17 residues. Germline-derived CDR1 and CDR2 are KGHSH and LQKENI. Drawing the rest from reference TRBV18 and TRBJ2-5, the complete variable domain is NAGVMQNPRHLVRRRGQEARLRCSPMKGHSHVYWYRQLPEEGLKFMVYLQKENIIDESGMPKERFSAEFPKEGPSILRIQQVVRGDSAAYFCASSQRNTGGAEETQYFGPGTRLLVL.

V usage is TRBV10-2 and J usage is TRBJ2-5; 9 nucleotides agree with TRBD2. With 8 bases clipped from V and 4 bases from J, the junction kept 2 bases outside the gene matches. Germline V gene lookup returns CDR1 WSHSY and CDR2 SAAADI. CDR3 length: 12 amino acids. The CDR3 reads CASGAGGETQYF. The CDR3 DNA sequence: TGCGCCAGCGGAGCGGGAGGAGAGACCCAGTACTTC.